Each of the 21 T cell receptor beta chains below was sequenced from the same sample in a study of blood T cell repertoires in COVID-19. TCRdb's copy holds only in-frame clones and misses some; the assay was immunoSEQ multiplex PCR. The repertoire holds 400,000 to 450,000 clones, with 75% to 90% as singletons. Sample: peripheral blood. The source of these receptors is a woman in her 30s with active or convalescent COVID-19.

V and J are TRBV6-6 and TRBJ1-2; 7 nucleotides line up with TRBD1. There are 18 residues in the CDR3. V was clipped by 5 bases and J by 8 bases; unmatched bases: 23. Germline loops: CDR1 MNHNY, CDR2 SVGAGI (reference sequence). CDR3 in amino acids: CASSPSGGQDHLLWGYTF. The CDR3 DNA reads TGTGCCAGCAGTCCGTCCGGCGGACAGGACCACCTCTTGTGGGGCTACACCTTC.

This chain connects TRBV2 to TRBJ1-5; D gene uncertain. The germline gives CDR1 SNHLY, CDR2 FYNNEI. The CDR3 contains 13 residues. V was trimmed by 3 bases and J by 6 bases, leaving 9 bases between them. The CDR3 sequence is CASSDNGLQPQHF. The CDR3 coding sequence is TGTGCCAGCAGTGATAACGGACTTCAGCCCCAGCATTTT.

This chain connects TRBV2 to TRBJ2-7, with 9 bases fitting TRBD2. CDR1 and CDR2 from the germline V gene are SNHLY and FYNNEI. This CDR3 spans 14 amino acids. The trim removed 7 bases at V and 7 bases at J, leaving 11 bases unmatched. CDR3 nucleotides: TGTGCCAGCACGGCGGGAGGGTCCCGGGGGGAGCAGTACTTC. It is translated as CASTAGGSRGEQYF.

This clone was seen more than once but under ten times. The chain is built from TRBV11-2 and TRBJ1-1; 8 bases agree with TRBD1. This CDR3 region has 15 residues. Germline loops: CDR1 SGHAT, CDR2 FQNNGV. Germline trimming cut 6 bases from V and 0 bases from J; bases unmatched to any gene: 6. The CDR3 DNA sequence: TGTGCCAGCAGGCCCGGGACAGGAATGAACACTGAAGCTTTCTTT. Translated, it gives CASRPGTGMNTEAFF. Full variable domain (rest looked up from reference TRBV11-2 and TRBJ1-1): EAGVAQSPRYKIIEKRQSVAFWCNPISGHATLYWYQQILGQGPKLLIQFQNNGVVDDSQLPKDRFSAERLKGVDSTLKIQPAKLEDSAVYLCASRPGTGMNTEAFFGQGTRLTVV.

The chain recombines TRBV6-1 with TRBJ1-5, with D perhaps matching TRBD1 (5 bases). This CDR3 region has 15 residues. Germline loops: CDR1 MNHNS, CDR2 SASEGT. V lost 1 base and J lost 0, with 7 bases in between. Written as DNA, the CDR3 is TGTGCCAGCAGTGAAGGCGGGGCTAGCAATCAGCCCCAGCATTTT. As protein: CASSEGGASNQPQHF.

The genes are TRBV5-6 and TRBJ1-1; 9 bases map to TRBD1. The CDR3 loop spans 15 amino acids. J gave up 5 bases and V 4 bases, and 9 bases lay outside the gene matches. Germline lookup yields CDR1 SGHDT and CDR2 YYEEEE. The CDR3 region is CASSTQGAIQTEAFF. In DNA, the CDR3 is TGTGCCAGCAGCACACAGGGGGCAATTCAAACTGAAGCTTTCTTT.

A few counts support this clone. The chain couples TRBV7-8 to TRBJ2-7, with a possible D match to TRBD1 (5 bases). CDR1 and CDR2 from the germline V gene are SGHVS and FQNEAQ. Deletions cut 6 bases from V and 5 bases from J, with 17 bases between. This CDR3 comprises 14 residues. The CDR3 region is CASSTSLGAHEQYF. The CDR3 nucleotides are TGTGCCAGCAGTACATCTCTAGGGGCCCACGAGCAGTACTTC.

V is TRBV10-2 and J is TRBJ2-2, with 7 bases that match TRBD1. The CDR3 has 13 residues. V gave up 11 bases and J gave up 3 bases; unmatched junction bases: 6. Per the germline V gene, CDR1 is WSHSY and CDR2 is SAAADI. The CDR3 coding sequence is TGCGCCGGGTCCGACAGGGACACCGGGGAGCTGTTTTTT. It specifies CAGSDRDTGELFF.

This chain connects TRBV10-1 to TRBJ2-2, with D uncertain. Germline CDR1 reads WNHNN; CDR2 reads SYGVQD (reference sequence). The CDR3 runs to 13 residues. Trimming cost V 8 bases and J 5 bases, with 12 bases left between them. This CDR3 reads CASGGPGTGELFF. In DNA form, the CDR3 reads TGCGCCAGCGGCGGCCCTGGGACCGGGGAGCTGTTTTTT.

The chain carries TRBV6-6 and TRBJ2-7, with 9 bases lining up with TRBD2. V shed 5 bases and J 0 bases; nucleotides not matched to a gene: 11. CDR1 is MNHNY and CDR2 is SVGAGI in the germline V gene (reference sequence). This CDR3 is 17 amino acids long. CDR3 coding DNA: TGTGCCAGCAGTCCCGGGACTAGCCGCTTACTCTCCTACGAGCAGTACTTC. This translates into CASSPGTSRLLSYEQYF.

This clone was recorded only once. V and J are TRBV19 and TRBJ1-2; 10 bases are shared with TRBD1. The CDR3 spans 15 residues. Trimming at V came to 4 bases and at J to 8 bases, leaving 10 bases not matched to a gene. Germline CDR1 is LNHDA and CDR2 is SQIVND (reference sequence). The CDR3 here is CASSRGQGSREGYTF. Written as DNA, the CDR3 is TGTGCCAGTAGTAGGGGACAGGGGAGTCGGGAGGGCTACACCTTC. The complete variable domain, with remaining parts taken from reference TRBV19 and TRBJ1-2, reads DGGITQSPKYLFRKEGQNVTLSCEQNLNHDAMYWYRQDPGQGLRLIYYSQIVNDFQKGDIAEGYSVSREKKESFPLTVTSAQKNPTAFYLCASSRGQGSREGYTFGSGTRLTVV.

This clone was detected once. DNA for the CDR3: TGTGCCAGCAGCTCAGACACTTCTAATTCACCCCTCCACTTT. This encodes CASSSDTSNSPLHF. V usage is TRBV7-9 and J usage is TRBJ1-6; no firm D call. CDR1 SEHNR and CDR2 FQNEAQ come from the germline V gene (reference sequence). The CDR3 runs 14 residues. V was pared by 4 bases and J by 6 bases, with 10 bases between.

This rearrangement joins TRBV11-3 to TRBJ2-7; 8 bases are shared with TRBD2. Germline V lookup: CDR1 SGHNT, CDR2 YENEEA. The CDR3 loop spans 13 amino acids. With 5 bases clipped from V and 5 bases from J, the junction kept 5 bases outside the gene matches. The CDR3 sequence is CASSEASGHEQYF. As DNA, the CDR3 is TGTGCCAGCAGCGAGGCTAGCGGGCACGAGCAGTACTTC.

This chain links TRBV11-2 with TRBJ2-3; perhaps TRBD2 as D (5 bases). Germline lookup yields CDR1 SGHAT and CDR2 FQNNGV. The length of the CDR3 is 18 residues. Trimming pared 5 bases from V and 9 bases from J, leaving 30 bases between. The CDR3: CASSHRLGRATSEGTQYF. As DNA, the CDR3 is TGTGCCAGCAGCCACCGCCTCGGGCGGGCTACTTCTGAAGGGACGCAGTATTTT.

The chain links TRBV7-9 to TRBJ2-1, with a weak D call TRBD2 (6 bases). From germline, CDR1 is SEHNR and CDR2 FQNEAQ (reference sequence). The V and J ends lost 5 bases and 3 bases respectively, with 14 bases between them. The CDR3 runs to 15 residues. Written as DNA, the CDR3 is TGTGCCAGCAGCCCGCGGGACTGGGACTACAATGAGCAGTTCTTC. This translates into CASSPRDWDYNEQFF.

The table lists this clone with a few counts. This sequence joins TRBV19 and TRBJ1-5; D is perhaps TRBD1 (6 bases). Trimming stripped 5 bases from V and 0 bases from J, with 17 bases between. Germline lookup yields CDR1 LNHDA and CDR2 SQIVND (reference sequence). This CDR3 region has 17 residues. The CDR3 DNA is TGTGCCAGTAGTCCCGGTATGTCAGGGGATAGCAATCAGCCCCAGCATTTT. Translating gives CASSPGMSGDSNQPQHF.

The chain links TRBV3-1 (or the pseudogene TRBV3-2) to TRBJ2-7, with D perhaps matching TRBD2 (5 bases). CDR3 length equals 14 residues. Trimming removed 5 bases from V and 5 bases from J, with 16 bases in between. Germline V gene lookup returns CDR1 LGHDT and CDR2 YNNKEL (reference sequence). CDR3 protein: CASSSPGKGDEQYF. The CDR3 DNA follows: TGTGCCAGCAGCTCACCGGGGAAGGGCGACGAGCAGTACTTC.

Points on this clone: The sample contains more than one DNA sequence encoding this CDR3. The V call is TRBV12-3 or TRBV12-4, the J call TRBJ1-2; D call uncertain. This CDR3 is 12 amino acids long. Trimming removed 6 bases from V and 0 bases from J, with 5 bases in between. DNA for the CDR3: TGTGCCAGCAGCGGTGCTAACTATGGCTACACCTTC. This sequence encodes CASSGANYGYTF.

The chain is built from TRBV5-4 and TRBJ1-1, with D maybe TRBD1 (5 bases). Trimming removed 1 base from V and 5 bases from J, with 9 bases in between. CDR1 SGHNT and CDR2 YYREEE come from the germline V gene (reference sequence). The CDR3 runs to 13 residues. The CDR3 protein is CASSLPQGTEAFF. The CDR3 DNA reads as TGTGCCAGCAGCTTGCCCCAGGGAACTGAAGCTTTCTTT.

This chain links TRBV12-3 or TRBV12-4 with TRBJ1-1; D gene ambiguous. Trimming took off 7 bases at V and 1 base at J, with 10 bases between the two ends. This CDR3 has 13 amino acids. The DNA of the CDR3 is TGTGCCAGCAATAGCCCTAAGAACACTGAAGCTTTCTTT. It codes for CASNSPKNTEAFF.

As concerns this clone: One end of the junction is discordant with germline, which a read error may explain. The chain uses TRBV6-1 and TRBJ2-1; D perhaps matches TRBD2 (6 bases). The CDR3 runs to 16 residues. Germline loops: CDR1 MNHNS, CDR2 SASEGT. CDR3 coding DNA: TGTGTCAGCAGTGAATATGGGGGGAGCTCCTACAATGAGCAGTTCTTC. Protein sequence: CVSSEYGGSSYNEQFF.